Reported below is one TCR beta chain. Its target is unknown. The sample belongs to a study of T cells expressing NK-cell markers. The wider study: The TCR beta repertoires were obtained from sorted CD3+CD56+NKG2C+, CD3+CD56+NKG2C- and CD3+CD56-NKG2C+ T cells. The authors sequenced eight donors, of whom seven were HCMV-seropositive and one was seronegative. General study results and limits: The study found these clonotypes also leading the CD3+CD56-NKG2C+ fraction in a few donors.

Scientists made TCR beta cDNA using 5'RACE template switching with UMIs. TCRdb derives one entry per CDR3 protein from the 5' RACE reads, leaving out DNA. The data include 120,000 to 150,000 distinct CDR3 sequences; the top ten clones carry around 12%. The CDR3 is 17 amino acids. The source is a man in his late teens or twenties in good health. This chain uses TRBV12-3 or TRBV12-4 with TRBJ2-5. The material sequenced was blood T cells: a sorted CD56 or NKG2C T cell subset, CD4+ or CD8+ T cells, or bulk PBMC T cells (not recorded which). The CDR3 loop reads CASSYSDAALFLETQYF.